The rows below give T cell receptor beta chains drawn from one sample of a study of shared clonotypes between healthy human individuals. Assay: immunoSEQ multiplex PCR; the TCRdb copy retains only in-frame clones and omits some. The top ten hold more than 0.5% of the sample, which has approximately 1,000,000 clones, 75% to 80% seen once. Sequencing was performed on memory CD4+ T cells from PBMCs. Receptors originate from a man aged 18 to 29 in good health. Some clones in this sample may be carry-over from other donors' samples. CDR3s include the opening cysteine and the closing phenylalanine or tryptophan. The order of the fields is J gene, D gene, V gene, clone size, CDR3 length, CDR3 DNA, CDR3 protein. D genes are given only for firm matches. Rows may omit the clone size; those that give it use once, few, many or a size class.

J gene: TRBJ2-7; D gene: TRBD1; V gene: TRBV14; clone size: -; CDR3 length: 15; CDR3 DNA: TGTGCCAGCAGCCCCCAGGGGGCAAGATCCTACGAGCAGTACTTC; CDR3 protein: CASSPQGARSYEQYF
J gene: TRBJ2-3; D gene: TRBD1; V gene: TRBV28; clone size: -; CDR3 length: 15; CDR3 DNA: TGTGCCAGCAGTCGAGGGGGCTTGAGCACAGATACGCAGTATTTT; CDR3 protein: CASSRGGLSTDTQYF
J gene: TRBJ1-1; D gene: -; V gene: TRBV2; clone size: -; CDR3 length: 13; CDR3 DNA: TGTGCCAGCAGCGCGGGGGTGAGCACTGAAGCTTTCTTT; CDR3 protein: CASSAGVSTEAFF
J gene: TRBJ1-2; D gene: -; V gene: TRBV6-1; clone size: once; CDR3 length: 14; CDR3 DNA: TGTGCCAGCAGTGAATACAGGGCAAACTATGGCTACACCTTC; CDR3 protein: CASSEYRANYGYTF
J gene: TRBJ1-3; D gene: -; V gene: TRBV5-1; clone size: few; CDR3 length: 14; CDR3 DNA: TGCGCCAGCAGCTTGGATACAGCCGGAAACACCATATATTTT; CDR3 protein: CASSLDTAGNTIYF
J gene: TRBJ2-1; D gene: TRBD2; V gene: TRBV28; clone size: -; CDR3 length: 17; CDR3 DNA: TGTGCCAGCAGTTTGTCTTTGGGACTAGCAATTAATAGTGAGCAGTTCTTC; CDR3 protein: CASSLSLGLAINSEQFF
J gene: TRBJ2-7; D gene: TRBD1; V gene: TRBV11-2; clone size: -; CDR3 length: 16; CDR3 DNA: TGTGCCAGCAGCTTACTTTCCGGGACAGGGAGGTACGAGCAGTACTTC; CDR3 protein: CASSLLSGTGRYEQYF
J gene: TRBJ2-2; D gene: -; V gene: TRBV7-3; clone size: -; CDR3 length: 15; CDR3 DNA: TGTGCCAGCAGCTTGAGGCCAGGGACTTCCGGGGAGCTGTTTTTT; CDR3 protein: CASSLRPGTSGELFF
J gene: TRBJ1-4; D gene: -; V gene: TRBV15; clone size: -; CDR3 length: 15; CDR3 DNA: TGTGCCACCAGCAGAGTTGATACCCAACGAAATAGACTGTTTTTT; CDR3 protein: CATSRVDTQRNRLFF
J gene: TRBJ2-1; D gene: TRBD1; V gene: TRBV18; clone size: few; CDR3 length: 15; CDR3 DNA: TGTGCCAGCTCAACGGGGACAGGGAGCGTGGTTGAGCAGTTCTTC; CDR3 protein: CASSTGTGSVVEQFF
J gene: TRBJ2-1; D gene: TRBD2; V gene: TRBV5-4; clone size: -; CDR3 length: 15; CDR3 DNA: TGTGCCAGCAGCCCTCACGCGGGAGTGTCAGGGGAGCAGTTCTTC; CDR3 protein: CASSPHAGVSGEQFF
J gene: TRBJ2-1; D gene: TRBD2; V gene: TRBV11-2; clone size: -; CDR3 length: 17; CDR3 DNA: TGTGCCAGCAGCTTAGATTATCGGCGGGAGGGATACAATGAGCAGTTCTTC; CDR3 protein: CASSLDYRREGYNEQFF
J gene: TRBJ2-3; D gene: -; V gene: TRBV7-3; clone size: once; CDR3 length: 13; CDR3 DNA: TGTGCCAGCAGCTCTGTGAGCACAGATACGCAGTATTTT; CDR3 protein: CASSSVSTDTQYF
J gene: TRBJ1-2; D gene: -; V gene: TRBV5-4; clone size: -; CDR3 length: 12; CDR3 DNA: TGTGCCAGCAGTGAGGGCATTTATGGCTACACCTTC; CDR3 protein: CASSEGIYGYTF
J gene: TRBJ2-7; D gene: -; V gene: TRBV2; clone size: once; CDR3 length: 13; CDR3 DNA: TGTGCCAGCAGTGATGCCAGGGAGCTCGATTATAGGTTC; CDR3 protein: CASSDARELDYRF
J gene: TRBJ2-5; D gene: TRBD1; V gene: TRBV5-1; clone size: -; CDR3 length: 15; CDR3 DNA: TGCGCCAGCAGCTTGGACGGGACAGGGGGAGAGACCCAGTACTTC; CDR3 protein: CASSLDGTGGETQYF
J gene: TRBJ2-1; D gene: TRBD2; V gene: TRBV5-1; clone size: -; CDR3 length: 16; CDR3 DNA: TGCGCCAGCAGCTTGGATCCAGCGGGAGGGGGCAATGAGCAGTTCTTC; CDR3 protein: CASSLDPAGGGNEQFF
J gene: TRBJ1-3; D gene: TRBD1; V gene: TRBV2; clone size: few; CDR3 length: 19; CDR3 DNA: TGTGCCAGCAGTCCGACTTTAGGGACAGGGGGTCCATCTGGAAACACCATATATTTT; CDR3 protein: CASSPTLGTGGPSGNTIYF
J gene: TRBJ2-5; D gene: TRBD1; V gene: TRBV28; clone size: -; CDR3 length: 14; CDR3 DNA: TGTGCCAGCAGCCTGGGACAGGCCCAAGAGACCCAGTACTTC; CDR3 protein: CASSLGQAQETQYF
J gene: TRBJ2-2; D gene: -; V gene: TRBV10-3; clone size: -; CDR3 length: 16; CDR3 DNA: TGTGCCATCAGTGAGTCGGGACCGAGCAACACCGGGGAGCTGTTTTTT; CDR3 protein: CAISESGPSNTGELFF
J gene: TRBJ2-7; D gene: -; V gene: TRBV6-1; clone size: -; CDR3 length: 15; CDR3 DNA: TGTGCCAGCAGAGAGGGCCGGACACGCTTCTACGAGCAGTACTTC; CDR3 protein: CASREGRTRFYEQYF
J gene: TRBJ1-4; D gene: -; V gene: TRBV7-9; clone size: -; CDR3 length: 14; CDR3 DNA: TGTGCCAGCAGCTTAGAACAGCTTAATGAAAAACTGTTTTTT; CDR3 protein: CASSLEQLNEKLFF
J gene: TRBJ1-1; D gene: -; V gene: TRBV5-6; clone size: -; CDR3 length: 17; CDR3 DNA: TGTGCCAGCAGCTTGGTGGGGACGGGGGTACGAGAGGCTGAAGCTTTCTTT; CDR3 protein: CASSLVGTGVREAEAFF
J gene: TRBJ2-7; D gene: TRBD1; V gene: TRBV7-2; clone size: -; CDR3 length: 14; CDR3 DNA: TGTGCCAGCAGCTTCCGGACAGGTATCTACGAGCAGTACTTC; CDR3 protein: CASSFRTGIYEQYF
J gene: TRBJ2-5; D gene: -; V gene: TRBV6-5; clone size: -; CDR3 length: 13; CDR3 DNA: TGTGCCAGCAGTACAGGATTGCAAGAGACCCAGTACTTC; CDR3 protein: CASSTGLQETQYF
J gene: TRBJ2-1; D gene: -; V gene: TRBV5-1; clone size: -; CDR3 length: 13; CDR3 DNA: TGCGCCAGCAGCTCACAGGGCCAGGGAGAGCAGTTCTTC; CDR3 protein: CASSSQGQGEQFF
J gene: TRBJ1-1; D gene: -; V gene: TRBV4-1; clone size: -; CDR3 length: 17; CDR3 DNA: TGCGCCAGCAGCCAAGAAAAGACAGGTCTCGGGAACACTGAAGCTTTCTTT; CDR3 protein: CASSQEKTGLGNTEAFF
J gene: TRBJ2-2; D gene: -; V gene: TRBV7-3; clone size: few; CDR3 length: 16; CDR3 DNA: TGTGCCAGCAGCCTCGCCCCAGGAGACCGAAGCGGGGAGCTGTTTTTT; CDR3 protein: CASSLAPGDRSGELFF
J gene: TRBJ2-3; D gene: TRBD1; V gene: TRBV5-1; clone size: few; CDR3 length: 17; CDR3 DNA: TGCGCCAGCAGCTTGGATCGGACAGGGGAGGCTGCAGATACGCAGTATTTT; CDR3 protein: CASSLDRTGEAADTQYF
J gene: TRBJ2-7; D gene: TRBD1; V gene: TRBV5-1; clone size: -; CDR3 length: 15; CDR3 DNA: TGCGCCAGCAGCCGGACGGGGGACAGGCCCTACGAGCAGTACTTC; CDR3 protein: CASSRTGDRPYEQYF
J gene: TRBJ2-4; D gene: TRBD1; V gene: TRBV2; clone size: -; CDR3 length: 17; CDR3 DNA: TGTGCCAGCACCGAAAGACTCAGGGGACAGGCCAAAAACATTCAGTACTTC; CDR3 protein: CASTERLRGQAKNIQYF
J gene: TRBJ2-5; D gene: -; V gene: TRBV7-8; clone size: -; CDR3 length: 13; CDR3 DNA: TGTGCCAGCTGCAAACAGGTACAAGAGACCCAGTACTTC; CDR3 protein: CASCKQVQETQYF
J gene: TRBJ2-1; D gene: -; V gene: TRBV5-1; clone size: -; CDR3 length: 13; CDR3 DNA: TGCGCCAGCAGCTTTTCCTTGCAGAATGAGCAGTTCTTC; CDR3 protein: CASSFSLQNEQFF
J gene: TRBJ2-5; D gene: -; V gene: TRBV5-1; clone size: -; CDR3 length: 13; CDR3 DNA: TGCGCCAGCACTACGGGCGGTTTTGAGACCCAGTACTTC; CDR3 protein: CASTTGGFETQYF
J gene: TRBJ2-4; D gene: TRBD1; V gene: TRBV18; clone size: -; CDR3 length: 17; CDR3 DNA: TGTGCCAGCTCCTTAATCAGGACAGGGACAGCCAAAAACATTCAGTACTTC; CDR3 protein: CASSLIRTGTAKNIQYF
J gene: TRBJ1-4; D gene: TRBD1; V gene: TRBV5-6; clone size: -; CDR3 length: 14; CDR3 DNA: TGTGCCAGCAGCTCGACAGGGTATAATGAAAAACTGTTTTTT; CDR3 protein: CASSSTGYNEKLFF
J gene: TRBJ2-1; D gene: TRBD1; V gene: TRBV7-9; clone size: -; CDR3 length: 16; CDR3 DNA: TGTGCCAGCAGCTTAGATCCGGGACAGGGGCTCCCTGAGCAGTTCTTC; CDR3 protein: CASSLDPGQGLPEQFF